Shown below are 23 T cell receptor beta chains from a single sample sequenced in a study of cytomegalovirus exposure and HLA in healthy donors. 13 Jbeta primers and 60 Vbeta primers were used for the PCR. Produced via immunoSEQ multiplex PCR; TCRdb's table is partial and in-frame only. Here the sample table reports around 74,000 clones. Source material: PBMCs. These receptors all come from a man in his thirties or forties in good health and CMV-seronegative.

V usage is TRBV7-2 and J usage is TRBJ2-6; 8 bases line up with TRBD1. This CDR3 is 19 amino acids long. Germline-derived CDR1 and CDR2 are SGHTA and FQGNSA. With 2 bases clipped from V and 4 bases from J, the junction kept 13 bases outside the gene matches. In DNA, the CDR3 is TGTGCCAGCAGCTTACGCGGTGTCAGGGGGCTCGCGGGGGCCAACGTCCTGACTTTC. It is translated as CASSLRGVRGLAGANVLTF.

This chain uses TRBV5-1 with TRBJ1-4; no clear D. Trimming pared 2 bases from V and 8 bases from J, leaving 10 bases between. There are 13 residues in the CDR3. Germline CDR1 reads SGHRS; CDR2 reads YFSETQ. CDR3 amino acids: CASSFGAEEKLFF. DNA for the CDR3: TGCGCCAGCAGCTTTGGTGCAGAAGAAAAACTGTTTTTT.

The genes are TRBV27 and TRBJ2-3, with 11 bases that match TRBD2. The ends lost 5 bases at V and 2 bases at J; junction bases unmatched: 12. Germline-derived CDR1 and CDR2 are MNHEY and SMNVEV (reference sequence). The CDR3 extends over 18 amino acids. CDR3 nucleotides: TGTGCCAGCAGTCCCCGCCCGATTAGCGGGAGGGCCACAGATACGCAGTATTTT. It yields the protein CASSPRPISGRATDTQYF.

CDR3 sequence reads: CASSENRGVGGYTF. CDR3 nucleotide sequence: TGTGCCAGCAGTGAAAACAGGGGGGTAGGTGGCTACACCTTC. V gene TRBV6-1 combines with J gene TRBJ1-2; 8 bases are a match to TRBD1. Germline V gene data show CDR1 as MNHNS and CDR2 as SASEGT. This CDR3 is built from 14 residues. J gave up 7 bases and V 2 bases, and 6 bases lay outside the gene matches.

The rearrangement uses TRBV9 and TRBJ2-1; TRBD2 matches at 12 bases. The length of the CDR3 is 16 residues. The germline V gene encodes CDR1 SGDLS and CDR2 YYNGEE. Losses at the gene ends were 4 bases for V and 4 bases for J; bases not matched to a gene: 6. As DNA, the CDR3 is TGTGCCAGCAGCCCGGGGACTAGCGGGCGGTACAATGAGCAGTTCTTC. Protein sequence: CASSPGTSGRYNEQFF.

This chain uses TRBV7-6 with TRBJ2-3, with D possibly being TRBD2 (5 bases). Per the germline V gene, CDR1 is SGHVS and CDR2 is FNYEAQ. Trimming took 8 bases from V and 4 from J, leaving 16 bases between them. CDR3 size: 14 residues. This CDR3 reads CASVSPMRADTQYF. In DNA, the CDR3 is TGTGCCAGCGTCTCTCCGATGCGGGCAGATACGCAGTATTTT.

The J gene is TRBJ1-2, the V gene TRBV28; D unclear. The CDR3 has 13 residues. The V gene lost 4 bases and the J gene lost 4 bases, with 10 bases spanning the gap. The germline V gene encodes CDR1 MDHEN and CDR2 SYDVKM. The CDR3 sequence: CASSSPQFYGYTF. The CDR3, as DNA: TGTGCCAGCAGTTCCCCTCAGTTCTATGGCTACACCTTC.

The V call is TRBV5-1, the J call TRBJ2-3, with a tentative D call TRBD1 (5 bases). Trimming left V 3 bases short and J 6 bases short, with 17 bases between. From germline, CDR1 is SGHRS and CDR2 YFSETQ. This CDR3 comprises 15 residues. CDR3 amino acids: CASSSGQIINDTQYF. CDR3 DNA: TGCGCCAGCAGCTCAGGACAAATAATCAACGATACGCAGTATTTT.

The rearrangement joins TRBV18 to TRBJ2-5, with D perhaps matching TRBD1 (6 bases). Germline V gene data show CDR1 as KGHSH and CDR2 as LQKENI. The V end lost 6 bases, the J end lost 3 bases, and 11 bases lay between the germline ends. The CDR3 is 13 amino acids. The CDR3 DNA sequence: TGTGCCAGCTCCTCCTACAGGGAAGAGACCCAGTACTTC. Amino acids: CASSSYREETQYF.

The gene calls are TRBV10-3 and TRBJ1-2, with 9 bases aligning to TRBD1. Looked up from germline, CDR1 is ENHRY and CDR2 is SYGVKD. The CDR3 has 14 residues. The junction had 7 bases not matched to a gene; V was cut back by 2 bases and J by 9 bases. In DNA form, the CDR3 reads TGTGCCATCAGTGAGGCGGACAGGGGAGATCGCTACACCTTC. Its translation: CAISEADRGDRYTF.

For the CDR3, the DNA is TGTGCCCATTCGATTCGGACAGGGGATCAGCCCCAGCATTTT. Translated: CAHSIRTGDQPQHF. The rearrangement uses TRBV6-5 and TRBJ1-5; 9 bases align to TRBD1. V shed 11 bases and J 5 bases; nucleotides not matched to a gene: 10. The CDR3 contains 14 residues. CDR1 is MNHEY, CDR2 SVGAGI, per germline.

This rearrangement joins TRBV5-1 to TRBJ2-3; D possibly corresponds to TRBD2 (6 bases). The CDR3 is 15 residues long. Trimming cost V 0 bases and J 0 bases, with 8 bases left between them. The germline CDR1 and CDR2 sequences are SGHRS and YFSETQ. The DNA of the CDR3 is TGCGCCAGCAGCTTGGTCGGGACTAGCACAGATACGCAGTATTTT. Protein product: CASSLVGTSTDTQYF. The full variable domain, completed using reference TRBV5-1 and TRBJ2-3, is KAGVTQTPRYLIKTRGQQVTLSCSPISGHRSVSWYQQTPGQGLQFLFEYFSETQRNKGNFPGRFSGRQFSNSRSEMNVSTLELGDSALYLCASSLVGTSTDTQYFGPGTRLTVL.

J is TRBJ2-4 and V is TRBV5-3; the D gene is possibly TRBD2 (7 bases). TRBV5-3 is an ORF for which the function is uncertain. Trimming pared 0 bases from V and 7 bases from J, leaving 11 bases between. The CDR3 covers 14 residues. CDR3 sequence reads: CARSLAGGRNIQYF. CDR3 DNA: TGTGCCAGAAGCTTGGCGGGGGGCAGGAACATTCAGTACTTC.

CDR3 bases: TGTGCCAGCAGCCCACGGGCCGACAGGGGGCGGGACGGGGAGCTGTTTTTT. It encodes CASSPRADRGRDGELFF. The chain couples TRBV7-9 to TRBJ2-2; 10 nucleotides agree with TRBD1. CDR1 is SEHNR, CDR2 FQNEAQ, per germline (reference sequence). The junction had 13 bases not matched to a gene; V was cut back by 5 bases and J by 7 bases. The CDR3 runs to 17 residues.

The chain carries TRBV9 and TRBJ2-3; 13 nucleotides agree with TRBD2. The CDR3 is 18 residues long. Germline-derived CDR1 and CDR2 are SGDLS and YYNGEE. Unmatched junction bases numbered 8, after V lost 2 bases and J lost 2 bases. The CDR3 sequence is CASSVDSGLAGPTDTQYF. The CDR3 coding sequence is TGTGCCAGCAGCGTCGATTCGGGACTAGCGGGACCCACAGATACGCAGTATTTT. The full variable domain, its missing parts supplied by reference TRBV9 and TRBJ2-3, is DSGVTQTPKHLITATGQRVTLRCSPRSGDLSVYWYQQSLDQGLQFLIQYYNGEERAKGNILERFSAQQFPDLHSELNLSSLELGDSALYFCASSVDSGLAGPTDTQYFGPGTRLTVL.

The genes are TRBV7-9 and TRBJ2-2; TRBD2 aligns across 14 bases. The J segment lost 6 bases and the V segment lost 5 bases, leaving 5 bases of the junction unmatched. The CDR3 is 16 residues long. Germline CDR1 is SEHNR and CDR2 is FQNEAQ (reference sequence). The CDR3 bases are TGTGCCAGCAGCGCGGGACTAGCGGGAGACGCCGGGGAGCTGTTTTTT. This translates into CASSAGLAGDAGELFF.

The chain is built from TRBV25-1 and TRBJ2-7, with TRBD1 matching 7 bases. The CDR3 spans 16 residues. The germline V gene encodes CDR1 MGHDK and CDR2 SYGVNS. With V trimmed by 5 bases and J by 1 base, 11 bases remained unmatched. The CDR3 region is CASSSKDRSHSYEQYF. The CDR3, as DNA: TGTGCCAGCAGTTCCAAGGACAGGAGTCATTCCTACGAGCAGTACTTC.

The J gene is TRBJ2-3, the V gene TRBV9; a weak D match, TRBD1 (5 bases). The CDR3 extends over 16 amino acids. V lost 0 bases, J lost 5 bases, and 16 bases lay in between. Germline V gene lookup returns CDR1 SGDLS and CDR2 YYNGEE. The CDR3 reads CASSVDLRGGGDTQYF. CDR3 DNA sequence: TGTGCCAGCAGCGTAGATTTAAGGGGTGGTGGAGATACGCAGTATTTT.

The J gene is TRBJ1-5, the V gene TRBV7-3; 7 bases fit TRBD1. Germline V lookup: CDR1 SGHTA, CDR2 FQGTGA. V trimming: 4 bases; J trimming: 7 bases; junction bases outside the gene matches: 4. The length of the CDR3 is 13 residues. CDR3 protein: CASSSTGRQPQHF. The CDR3 DNA is TGTGCCAGCAGCTCGACAGGGAGGCAGCCCCAGCATTTT.

J is TRBJ2-3 and V is TRBV6-1; unclear D gene. Germline CDR1 MNHNS, CDR2 SASEGT. V lost 3 bases and J lost 10, with 17 bases in between. CDR3 size: 14 residues. The CDR3 loop is CASSEAAHLPAQYF. The CDR3 DNA is TGTGCCAGCAGTGAGGCGGCCCATCTCCCGGCGCAGTATTTT.

The rearrangement uses TRBV9 and TRBJ1-1; tentative D call: TRBD1 (6 bases). Trimming cost V 0 bases and J 3 bases, with 9 bases left between them. The CDR3 sequence is 14 residues long. Germline V gene data show CDR1 as SGDLS and CDR2 as YYNGEE. The CDR3 spells CASSVGGQYTEAFF. CDR3 coding DNA: TGTGCCAGCAGCGTAGGAGGACAGTACACTGAAGCTTTCTTT.

The chain is built from TRBV7-9 and TRBJ1-2; 8 nucleotides match TRBD1. Losses at the gene ends were 2 bases for V and 8 bases for J; bases not matched to a gene: 13. The germline V gene encodes CDR1 SEHNR and CDR2 FQNEAQ (reference sequence). The length of the CDR3 is 16 residues. The CDR3, as DNA: TGTGCCAGCAGCTTAAATCGGGGACAGGTGGTGAGGGGCTACACCTTC. This encodes CASSLNRGQVVRGYTF.

The genes are TRBV9 and TRBJ1-2, with no clear D. The CDR3 sequence is 16 residues long. Trimming removed 3 bases from V and 4 bases from J, with 19 bases in between. CDR1 is SGDLS and CDR2 is YYNGEE in the germline V gene. CDR3 region: CASSAVGGWDIYGYTF. DNA of the CDR3: TGTGCCAGCAGCGCGGTCGGAGGGTGGGATATCTATGGCTACACCTTC.